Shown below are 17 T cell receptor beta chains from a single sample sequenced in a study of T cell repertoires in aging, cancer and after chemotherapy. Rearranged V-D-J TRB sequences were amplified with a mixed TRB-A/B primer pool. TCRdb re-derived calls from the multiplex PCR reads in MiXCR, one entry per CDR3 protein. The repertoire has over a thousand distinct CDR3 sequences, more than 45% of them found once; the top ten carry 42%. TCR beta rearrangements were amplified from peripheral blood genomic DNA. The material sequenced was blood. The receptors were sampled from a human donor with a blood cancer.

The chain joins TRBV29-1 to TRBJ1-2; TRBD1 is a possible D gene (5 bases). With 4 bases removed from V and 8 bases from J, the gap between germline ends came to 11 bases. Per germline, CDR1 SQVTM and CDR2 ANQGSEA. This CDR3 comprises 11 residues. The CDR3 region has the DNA TGCAGCGTTGGGAGGGGTGGCGGCTACACCTTC. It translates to CSVGRGGGYTF.

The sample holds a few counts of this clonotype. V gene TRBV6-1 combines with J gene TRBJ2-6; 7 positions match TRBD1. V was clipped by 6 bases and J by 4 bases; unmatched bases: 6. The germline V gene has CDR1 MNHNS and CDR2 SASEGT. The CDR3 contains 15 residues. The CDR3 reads CASRATGMGANVLTF. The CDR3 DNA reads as TGTGCCAGCAGGGCGACAGGGATGGGGGCCAACGTCCTGACTTTC.

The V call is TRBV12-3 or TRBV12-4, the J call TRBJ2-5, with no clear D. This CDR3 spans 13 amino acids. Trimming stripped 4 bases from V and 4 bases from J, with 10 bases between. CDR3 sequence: CASSYGLTETQYF. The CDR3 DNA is TGTGCCAGCAGTTACGGGTTGACAGAGACCCAGTACTTC.

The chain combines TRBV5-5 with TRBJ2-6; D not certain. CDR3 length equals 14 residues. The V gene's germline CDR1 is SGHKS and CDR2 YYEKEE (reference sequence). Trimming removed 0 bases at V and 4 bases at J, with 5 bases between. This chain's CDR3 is CASSLVGGANVLTF. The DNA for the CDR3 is TGTGCCAGCAGCTTGGTTGGAGGGGCCAACGTCCTGACTTTC.

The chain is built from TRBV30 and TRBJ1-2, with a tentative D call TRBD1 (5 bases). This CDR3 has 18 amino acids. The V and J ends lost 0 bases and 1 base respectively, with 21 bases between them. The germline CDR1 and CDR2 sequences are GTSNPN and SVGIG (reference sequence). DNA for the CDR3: TGTGCCTGGAGTGTAGGGGCCCTTTCTAATCGCATTAACTATGGCTACACCTTC. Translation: CAWSVGALSNRINYGYTF.

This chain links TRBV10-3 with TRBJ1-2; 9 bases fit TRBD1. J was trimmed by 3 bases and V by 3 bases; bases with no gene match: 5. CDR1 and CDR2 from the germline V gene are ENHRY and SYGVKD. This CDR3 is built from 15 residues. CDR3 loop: CAISDRDRVDYGYTF. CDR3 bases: TGTGCCATCAGTGACCGGGACAGGGTGGACTATGGCTACACCTTC.

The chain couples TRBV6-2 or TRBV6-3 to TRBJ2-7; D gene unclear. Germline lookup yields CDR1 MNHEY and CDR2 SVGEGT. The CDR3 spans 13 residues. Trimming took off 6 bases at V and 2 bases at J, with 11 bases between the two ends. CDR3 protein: CASRRTPTYEQYF. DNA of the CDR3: TGTGCCAGCAGGCGTACCCCGACCTACGAGCAGTACTTC.

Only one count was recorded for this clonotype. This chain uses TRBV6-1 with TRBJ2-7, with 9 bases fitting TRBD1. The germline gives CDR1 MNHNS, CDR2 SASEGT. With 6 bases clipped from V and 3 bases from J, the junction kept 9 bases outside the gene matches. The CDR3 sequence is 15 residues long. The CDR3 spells CASREIPGQGYEQYF. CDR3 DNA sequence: TGTGCCAGCAGGGAAATACCGGGACAGGGCTACGAGCAGTACTTC.

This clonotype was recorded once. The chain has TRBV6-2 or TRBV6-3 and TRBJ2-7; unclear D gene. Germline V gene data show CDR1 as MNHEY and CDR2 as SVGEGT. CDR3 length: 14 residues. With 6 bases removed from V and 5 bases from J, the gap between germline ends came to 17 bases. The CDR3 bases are TGTGCCAGCAGCCGGAGAGGCCGGAGAAACGAGCAGTACTTC. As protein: CASSRRGRRNEQYF.

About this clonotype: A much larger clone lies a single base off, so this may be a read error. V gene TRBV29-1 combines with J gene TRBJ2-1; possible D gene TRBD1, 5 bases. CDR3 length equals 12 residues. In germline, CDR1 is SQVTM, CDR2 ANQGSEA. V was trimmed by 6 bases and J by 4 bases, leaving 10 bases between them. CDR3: CSVVQAYNEQFF. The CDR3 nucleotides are TGCAGCGTCGTACAGGCATACAATGAGCAGTTCTTC.

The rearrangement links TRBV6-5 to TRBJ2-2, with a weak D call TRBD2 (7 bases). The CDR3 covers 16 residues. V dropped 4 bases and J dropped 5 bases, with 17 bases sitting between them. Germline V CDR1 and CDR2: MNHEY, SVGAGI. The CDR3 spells CASSFRRGAGTGELFF. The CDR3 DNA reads TGTGCCAGCAGTTTCCGACGGGGGGCGGGAACCGGGGAGCTGTTTTTT.

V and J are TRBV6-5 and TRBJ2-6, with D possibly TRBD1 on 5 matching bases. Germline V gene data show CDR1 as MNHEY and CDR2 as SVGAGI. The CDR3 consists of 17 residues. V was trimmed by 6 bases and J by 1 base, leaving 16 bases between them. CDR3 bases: TGTGCCAGCAGCTTACCGCAGGGTCTTTCTGGGGCCAACGTCCTGACTTTC. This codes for CASSLPQGLSGANVLTF.

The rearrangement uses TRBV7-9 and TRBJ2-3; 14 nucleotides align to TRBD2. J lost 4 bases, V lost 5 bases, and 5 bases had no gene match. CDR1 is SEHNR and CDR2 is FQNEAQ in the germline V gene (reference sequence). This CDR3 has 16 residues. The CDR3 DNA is TGTGCCAGCAGCCAGGGACTAGCGGGAGTGGCAGATACGCAGTATTTT. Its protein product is CASSQGLAGVADTQYF.

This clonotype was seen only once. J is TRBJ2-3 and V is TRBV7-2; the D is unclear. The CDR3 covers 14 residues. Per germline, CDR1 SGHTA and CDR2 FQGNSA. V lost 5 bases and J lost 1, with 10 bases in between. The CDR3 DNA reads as TGTGCCAGCAGCAGGACGCCCCGCACAGATACGCAGTATTTT. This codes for CASSRTPRTDTQYF.

CDR3 amino acids: CASGSSYEQYF. The DNA of the CDR3 is TGCGCCAGCGGGAGCTCCTACGAGCAGTACTTC. The V call is TRBV10-1, the J call TRBJ2-7, with a weak D call TRBD2 (5 bases). Trimming stripped 8 bases from V and 0 bases from J, with 5 bases between. The CDR3 spans 11 residues. Germline assignment: CDR1 WNHNN and CDR2 SYGVQD (reference sequence).

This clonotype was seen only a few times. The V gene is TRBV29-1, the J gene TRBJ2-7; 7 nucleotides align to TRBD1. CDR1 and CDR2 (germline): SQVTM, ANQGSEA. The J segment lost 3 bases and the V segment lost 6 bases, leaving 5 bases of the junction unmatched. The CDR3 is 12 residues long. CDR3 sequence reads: CSVRRDSYEQYF. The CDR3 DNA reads TGCAGCGTGCGCCGGGACAGCTACGAGCAGTACTTC.

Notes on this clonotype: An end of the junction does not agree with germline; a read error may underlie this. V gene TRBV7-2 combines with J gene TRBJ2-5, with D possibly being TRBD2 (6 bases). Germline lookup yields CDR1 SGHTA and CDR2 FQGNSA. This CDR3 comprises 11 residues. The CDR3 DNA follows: TGTGCCAGCAGCTTAGGCGGGACCTTACTCTTC. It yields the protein CASSLGGTLLF.